One sample yielded the 21 T cell receptor beta chains listed below, sequenced in a study of T cell responses to AZD1222 COVID-19 vaccine. Assay: immunoSEQ multiplex PCR; the TCRdb copy retains only in-frame clones and omits some. The repertoire has some 100,000 clones, around 89% of them found once; the top ten carry about 1.8%. The sample in question was peripheral blood, obtained on day 0 of AZD1222 vaccination. Every receptor here comes from an adult in good health.

The V and J genes are TRBV5-1 and TRBJ1-2; 7 nucleotides align to TRBD1. The V and J ends lost 1 base and 1 base, in that order; junction bases with no gene match: 1. CDR3 length equals 14 residues. The germline V gene has CDR1 SGHRS and CDR2 YFSETQ. The CDR3 loop reads CASSLSGGNYGYTF. The DNA for the CDR3 is TGCGCCAGCAGCTTGTCAGGGGGTAACTATGGCTACACCTTC.

Note on this clone: This same CDR3 is encoded by further DNA sequences in the sample. This chain connects TRBV5-1 to TRBJ2-1; 10 nucleotides agree with TRBD2. The trim removed 1 base at V and 3 bases at J, leaving 1 base unmatched. The CDR3 has 15 amino acids. Germline V CDR1 and CDR2: SGHRS, YFSETQ. CDR3 bases: TGCGCCAGCAGCTTGAGGACTAGCGGCTACAATGAGCAGTTCTTC. The encoded protein is CASSLRTSGYNEQFF. Full variable domain (rest looked up from reference TRBV5-1 and TRBJ2-1): KAGVTQTPRYLIKTRGQQVTLSCSPISGHRSVSWYQQTPGQGLQFLFEYFSETQRNKGNFPGRFSGRQFSNSRSEMNVSTLELGDSALYLCASSLRTSGYNEQFFGPGTRLTVL.

V gene TRBV19 combines with J gene TRBJ1-2, with D unclear. The CDR3 is made up of 15 amino acids. V was trimmed by 6 bases and J by 4 bases, leaving 18 bases between them. Germline CDR1 reads LNHDA; CDR2 reads SQIVND (reference sequence). This CDR3 reads CASSPQAGEGYGYTF. The DNA for the CDR3 is TGTGCCAGTAGCCCGCAAGCGGGTGAGGGCTATGGCTACACCTTC.

This clone was picked up one time. The chain employs TRBV19 and TRBJ1-1; D is unclear. Trimming removed 6 bases from V and 0 bases from J, with 5 bases in between. Germline V gene sequence: CDR1 LNHDA, CDR2 SQIVND (reference sequence). CDR3 length: 12 residues. CDR3 region: CASRNLNTEAFF. The DNA of the CDR3 is TGTGCCAGTAGGAATTTGAACACTGAAGCTTTCTTT. Full variable domain (remainder filled in from reference TRBV19 and TRBJ1-1): DGGITQSPKYLFRKEGQNVTLSCEQNLNHDAMYWYRQDPGQGLRLIYYSQIVNDFQKGDIAEGYSVSREKKESFPLTVTSAQKNPTAFYLCASRNLNTEAFFGQGTRLTVV.

The chain employs TRBV28 and TRBJ1-5; D is possibly TRBD1 (6 bases). CDR3 length equals 16 residues. Germline V gives CDR1 MDHEN, CDR2 SYDVKM. The ends were cut back, 2 bases at V and 5 bases at J, with 16 bases in the middle. The DNA for the CDR3 is TGTGCCAGCAGTTTAGGGGGCCAGGGTGGGCATCAGCCCCAGCATTTT. This encodes CASSLGGQGGHQPQHF.

CDR3 sequence (DNA): TGTGCCAGCAGCCCCTATATTCAGGACGCGGGGCCTTTCTTT. This translates into CASSPYIQDAGPFF. The chain has TRBV7-2 and TRBJ1-1; maybe TRBD1 (5 bases). The CDR3 covers 14 residues. V was clipped by 5 bases and J by 12 bases, with 22 bases between them. The germline V gene has CDR1 SGHTA and CDR2 FQGNSA. The variable domain in full, completed from reference TRBV7-2 and TRBJ1-1, reads GAGVSQSPSNKVTEKGKDVELRCDPISGHTALYWYRQSLGQGLEFLIYFQGNSAPDKSGLPSDRFSAERTGGSVSTLTIQRTQQEDSAVYLCASSPYIQDAGPFFGQGTRLTVV.

The CDR3, as DNA: TGTGCCAGCAGTCGAGCCCTCTCAACAGGGGGCGTTGGCTATGGCTACACCTTC. Protein sequence: CASSRALSTGGVGYGYTF. This chain connects TRBV6-6 to TRBJ1-2; 9 positions match TRBD1. Per the germline V gene, CDR1 is MNHNY and CDR2 is SVGAGI (reference sequence). The CDR3 contains 18 residues. V was pared by 5 bases and J by 4 bases, with 17 bases of the junction left unmatched.

J is TRBJ2-7 and V is TRBV7-2; perhaps TRBD1 as D (6 bases). Between the trimmed V and J ends, which lost 5 bases and 0 bases, there was a span of 8 bases. Germline CDR1 and CDR2: SGHTA and FQGNSA. The length of the CDR3 is 13 residues. CDR3: CASSTGSSYEQYF. CDR3 bases: TGTGCCAGCAGCACAGGGAGCTCCTACGAGCAGTACTTC.

V is TRBV10-3 and J is TRBJ2-7, with D possibly matching TRBD2 (5 bases). The CDR3 is 14 amino acids. The V gene's germline CDR1 is ENHRY and CDR2 SYGVKD. V was trimmed by 3 bases and J by 4 bases, leaving 13 bases between them. The CDR3 sequence is CAISDELVAYEQYF. The DNA for the CDR3 is TGTGCCATCAGTGATGAACTAGTCGCGTACGAGCAGTACTTC.

This chain links TRBV4-1 with TRBJ1-5; D call uncertain. The ends were cut back, 2 bases at V and 4 bases at J, with 6 bases in the middle. The CDR3 runs 13 residues. Germline assignment: CDR1 MGHRA and CDR2 YSYEKL. CDR3 nucleotide sequence: TGCGCCAGCAGCCAAATAGGGAATCAGCCCCAGCATTTT. Protein sequence: CASSQIGNQPQHF.

Only one count was recorded for this clone. This rearrangement joins TRBV12-3 or TRBV12-4 to TRBJ2-7, with D unclear. V lost 4 bases, J lost 2 bases, and 6 bases lay in between. The CDR3 loop spans 12 amino acids. The CDR3 protein is CASSSQPYEQYF. The CDR3 region has the DNA TGTGCCAGCAGTTCACAGCCCTACGAGCAGTACTTC.

The chain links TRBV19 to TRBJ1-6, with D possibly TRBD1 on 6 matching bases. The germline gives CDR1 LNHDA, CDR2 SQIVND (reference sequence). V lost 3 bases and J lost 5, with 11 bases in between. This CDR3 spans 15 amino acids. CDR3 amino acids: CASSIMAGDNSPLHF. Written as DNA, the CDR3 is TGTGCCAGTAGTATTATGGCAGGGGATAATTCACCCCTCCACTTT. The full variable domain, rest sourced from reference TRBV19 and TRBJ1-6, is DGGITQSPKYLFRKEGQNVTLSCEQNLNHDAMYWYRQDPGQGLRLIYYSQIVNDFQKGDIAEGYSVSREKKESFPLTVTSAQKNPTAFYLCASSIMAGDNSPLHFGNGTRLTVT.

V is TRBV18 and J is TRBJ2-5; D possibly corresponds to TRBD1 (6 bases). V gave up 2 bases and J gave up 2 bases, with 15 bases separating them. Germline CDR1 and CDR2: KGHSH and LQKENI. The CDR3 has 16 residues. CDR3: CASSPYRAPSQETQYF. The CDR3 coding sequence is TGTGCCAGCTCACCATACAGGGCACCTTCTCAAGAGACCCAGTACTTC.

This clone was counted a few times. The J gene is TRBJ1-5, the V gene TRBV18, with D hard to call. The CDR3 covers 15 residues. Trimming took off 6 bases at V and 0 bases at J, with 12 bases between the two ends. The germline V gene encodes CDR1 KGHSH and CDR2 LQKENI. CDR3 sequence reads: CASSFGRFSNQPQHF. CDR3 bases: TGTGCCAGCTCCTTTGGACGTTTTAGCAATCAGCCCCAGCATTTT.

The rearrangement links TRBV19 to TRBJ1-2; D is ambiguous. The germline V and J ends were trimmed by 9 bases and 2 bases, with 19 bases remaining between them. Germline V gives CDR1 LNHDA, CDR2 SQIVND (reference sequence). The CDR3 is 15 amino acids. CDR3 bases: TGTGCCAGCAGGCGTCCGGGAGGGTCGAACTATGGCTACACCTTC. Its translation is CASRRPGGSNYGYTF.

The chain combines TRBV28 with TRBJ1-2, with D perhaps TRBD1 (5 bases). The V end lost 4 bases, the J end lost 4 bases, and 13 bases lay between the germline ends. The germline CDR1 and CDR2 sequences are MDHEN and SYDVKM. The CDR3 runs to 14 residues. CDR3 residues: CASSSTGSLYGYTF. CDR3 nucleotide sequence: TGTGCCAGCAGTTCCACAGGTTCTCTCTATGGCTACACCTTC.

The chain joins TRBV4-1 to TRBJ1-2; 10 bases fit TRBD1. CDR1 MGHRA and CDR2 YSYEKL come from the germline V gene. The CDR3 length is 18 residues. V shed 1 base, J shed 2 bases, and the junction held 10 bases outside the gene matches. Here the CDR3 DNA reads TGCGCCAGCAGCCAAGGCGAAGGGGACAGGGGAGGGAACTATGGCTACACCTTC. It codes for CASSQGEGDRGGNYGYTF.

The chain recombines TRBV9 with TRBJ1-2, with TRBD1 identical over 7 bases. The CDR3 runs 15 residues. The J segment lost 3 bases and the V segment lost 0 bases, leaving 5 bases of the junction unmatched. Germline V lookup: CDR1 SGDLS, CDR2 YYNGEE. The CDR3 is CASSVGAGGDYGYTF. The CDR3 DNA sequence: TGTGCCAGCAGCGTAGGGGCAGGGGGTGACTATGGCTACACCTTC.

The chain links TRBV19 to TRBJ2-7; D gene ambiguous. The ends were cut back, 3 bases at V and 0 bases at J, with 6 bases in the middle. Germline V gene sequence: CDR1 LNHDA, CDR2 SQIVND (reference sequence). This CDR3 has 13 residues. CDR3 in DNA: TGTGCCAGTAGTATTTCGGGCTCCTACGAGCAGTACTTC. It encodes CASSISGSYEQYF. Drawing the rest from reference TRBV19 and TRBJ2-7, the complete variable domain is DGGITQSPKYLFRKEGQNVTLSCEQNLNHDAMYWYRQDPGQGLRLIYYSQIVNDFQKGDIAEGYSVSREKKESFPLTVTSAQKNPTAFYLCASSISGSYEQYFGPGTRLTVT.

V and J are TRBV10-3 and TRBJ2-7; TRBD1 might be the D (5 bases). From germline, CDR1 is ENHRY and CDR2 SYGVKD. The CDR3 extends over 11 amino acids. V was shortened by 8 bases and J by 4 bases, with 9 bases between the two germline ends. CDR3 loop: CAIGAVYEQYF. The CDR3 DNA is TGTGCCATCGGGGCGGTATACGAGCAGTACTTC.

The chain recombines TRBV4-1 with TRBJ1-1, with D possibly being TRBD1 (5 bases). This CDR3 region has 16 residues. Germline V gene sequence: CDR1 MGHRA, CDR2 YSYEKL. The V and J ends lost 0 bases and 6 bases respectively, with 17 bases between them. The CDR3 here is CASSQDWGREAPEAFF. CDR3 DNA: TGCGCCAGCAGCCAAGATTGGGGCAGGGAGGCCCCTGAAGCTTTCTTT.